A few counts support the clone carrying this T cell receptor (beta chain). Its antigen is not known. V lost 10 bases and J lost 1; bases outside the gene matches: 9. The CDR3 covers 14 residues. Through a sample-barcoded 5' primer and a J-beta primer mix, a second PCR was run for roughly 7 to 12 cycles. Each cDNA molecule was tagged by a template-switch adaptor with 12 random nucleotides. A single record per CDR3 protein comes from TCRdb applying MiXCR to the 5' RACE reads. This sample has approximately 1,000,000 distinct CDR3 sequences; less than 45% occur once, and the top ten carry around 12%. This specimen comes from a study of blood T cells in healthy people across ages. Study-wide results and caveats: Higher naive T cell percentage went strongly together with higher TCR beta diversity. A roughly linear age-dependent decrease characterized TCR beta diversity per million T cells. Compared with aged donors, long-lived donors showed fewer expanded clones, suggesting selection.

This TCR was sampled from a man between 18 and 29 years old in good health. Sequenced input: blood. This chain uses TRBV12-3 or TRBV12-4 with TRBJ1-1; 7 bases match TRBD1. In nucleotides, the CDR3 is TGTGCCATAGCCGAAGGGGGCTCGAACACTGAAGCTTTCTTT. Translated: CAIAEGGSNTEAFF.